Below, 24 T cell receptor beta chains from the same sample are listed, as sequenced in a study of blood T cell repertoires in COVID-19. The repertoire was sequenced with immunoSEQ multiplex PCR; TCRdb's copy has only in-frame clones and lacks some. Of around 260,000 clones in the sample, 70% to 90% were seen once. Material: peripheral blood. These receptors all come from a woman aged 50 to 60 with acute or convalescent COVID-19.

The chain uses TRBV18 and TRBJ1-4; 7 bases map to TRBD1. Trimming took 5 bases from V and 6 from J; bases not matched to a gene: 12. Germline CDR1 and CDR2: KGHSH and LQKENI. The length of the CDR3 is 16 residues. CDR3 DNA: TGTGCCAGCTCAAGAATACAGGGACAGATGGATGAAAAACTGTTTTTT. Protein product: CASSRIQGQMDEKLFF.

The chain uses TRBV6-5 and TRBJ2-1; D is ambiguous. The length of the CDR3 is 14 residues. The V and J ends lost 6 bases and 7 bases respectively, with 16 bases between them. Germline V gene lookup returns CDR1 MNHEY and CDR2 SVGAGI. The CDR3 region is CASRSGNAGNEQFF. The CDR3 DNA is TGTGCCAGCAGGTCCGGAAATGCCGGGAATGAGCAGTTCTTC.

This clone was seen a single time. V usage is TRBV5-8 and J usage is TRBJ1-3; tentatively, D is TRBD1 (5 bases). Germline V CDR1 and CDR2: SGHTS, YDEGEE. The CDR3 loop spans 15 amino acids. V was clipped by 4 bases and J by 3 bases, with 14 bases between them. The CDR3 here is CASSTVTGVGNTIYF. The DNA of the CDR3 is TGTGCCAGCAGCACAGTGACGGGGGTTGGAAACACCATATATTTT.

This clone was seen more than once but under ten times. J is TRBJ2-1 and V is TRBV19; TRBD2 matches 11 bases. The junction had 6 bases not matched to a gene; V was cut back by 4 bases and J by 4 bases. CDR3 length: 16 residues. Germline-derived CDR1 and CDR2 are LNHDA and SQIVND (reference sequence). The CDR3 bases are TGTGCCAGTAGTAAACTAGCGGGAGTTAGTTACAATGAGCAGTTCTTC. The encoded protein is CASSKLAGVSYNEQFF.

This clone was seen a handful of times. V and J are TRBV5-6 and TRBJ2-2, with TRBD2 matching over 7 bases. CDR1 is SGHDT and CDR2 is YYEEEE in the germline V gene. The CDR3 loop spans 17 amino acids. The V gene end was trimmed by 4 bases and the J gene end by 0 bases; junction bases not matched to a gene: 9. CDR3 nucleotides: TGTGCCAGCAGCCCCTTCCGGGGAGGGACGAACACCGGGGAGCTGTTTTTT. Amino acids: CASSPFRGGTNTGELFF.

V and J are TRBV9 and TRBJ2-1; TRBD2 matches at 10 bases. After removal of 0 bases from V and 9 bases from J, the junction contained 12 bases not matched to a gene. This CDR3 has 17 amino acids. From germline, CDR1 is SGDLS and CDR2 YYNGEE. CDR3 in amino acids: CASSVERTSGQAPEQFF. As DNA, the CDR3 is TGTGCCAGCAGCGTAGAAAGGACTAGCGGACAAGCCCCTGAGCAGTTCTTC.

The genes are TRBV27 and TRBJ2-7; tentative D call: TRBD1 (6 bases). Trimming removed 6 bases at V and 1 base at J, with 16 bases between. Per germline, CDR1 MNHEY and CDR2 SMNVEV (reference sequence). The CDR3 has 15 amino acids. The CDR3 DNA is TGTGCCAGCAGAGGACCCGGACAGTGGTCCTACGAGCAGTACTTC. The encoded protein is CASRGPGQWSYEQYF.

The chain carries TRBV5-1 and TRBJ2-7; 12 nucleotides match TRBD1. The CDR3 length is 14 residues. Trimming removed 6 bases from V and 5 bases from J; junction bases left unmatched: 6. Germline lookup yields CDR1 SGHRS and CDR2 YFSETQ. The CDR3 loop is CASTPGTGGHEQYF. The CDR3 DNA sequence: TGCGCCAGCACACCCGGGACAGGGGGCCACGAGCAGTACTTC.

The rearrangement links TRBV5-4 to TRBJ1-4; D possibly corresponds to TRBD1 (5 bases). The germline V gene encodes CDR1 SGHNT and CDR2 YYREEE (reference sequence). V gave up 3 bases and J gave up 8 bases, with 17 bases separating them. This CDR3 has 15 amino acids. The chain's CDR3 is CASSSMGGDREKLFF. The DNA for the CDR3 is TGTGCCAGCAGCTCCATGGGGGGGGATCGGGAAAAACTGTTTTTT.

The chain couples TRBV5-1 to TRBJ2-1, with 11 bases matching TRBD2. This CDR3 has 15 residues. J was trimmed by 6 bases and V by 2 bases; bases with no gene match: 4. Per the germline V gene, CDR1 is SGHRS and CDR2 is YFSETQ. CDR3: CASSFTSGSGNEQFF. DNA of the CDR3: TGCGCCAGCAGCTTTACTAGCGGGAGTGGCAATGAGCAGTTCTTC.

The chain couples TRBV15 to TRBJ2-3, with TRBD2 matching 11 bases. The junction had 19 bases not matched to a gene; V was cut back by 6 bases and J by 2 bases. Germline assignment: CDR1 LNHNV and CDR2 YYDKDF (reference sequence). This CDR3 is built from 20 residues. The DNA for the CDR3 is TGTGCCACCAGAGATCTTATAGCGGGAGGGCCTGGGGGTTCCACAGATACGCAGTATTTT. It is translated as CATRDLIAGGPGGSTDTQYF.

The CDR3 DNA sequence: TGTGCCAGCAGTTACGGCAGAACGAACACCGGGGAGCTGTTTTTT. This encodes CASSYGRTNTGELFF. The chain recombines TRBV6-2 or TRBV6-3 with TRBJ2-2; D is unclear. Germline V lookup: CDR1 MNHEY, CDR2 SVGEGT. V lost 2 bases to trimming and J lost 0 bases, with 7 bases between them. The CDR3 is 15 residues long.

V and J are TRBV7-8 and TRBJ2-5; a weak D match, TRBD2 (6 bases). Trimming cost V 1 base and J 5 bases, with 8 bases left between them. The CDR3 consists of 13 residues. The germline CDR1 and CDR2 sequences are SGHVS and FQNEAQ. The chain's CDR3 is CASSLGLAETQYF. DNA of the CDR3: TGTGCCAGCAGCTTAGGCCTAGCGGAGACCCAGTACTTC.

J is TRBJ2-2 and V is TRBV23-1; 9 bases are a match to TRBD1. TRBV23-1 is designated an ORF whose function remains uncertain. This CDR3 is built from 17 residues. Germline trimming cut 2 bases from V and 5 bases from J; bases unmatched to any gene: 9. The CDR3 DNA follows: TGCGCCAGCAGTCAAGGGCGACAGGGGGAGGTAACCGGGGAGCTGTTTTTT. This codes for CASSQGRQGEVTGELFF.

Regarding this clone: Within the sample, other DNA sequences also encode this same CDR3. The chain combines TRBV28 with TRBJ2-7; D possibly corresponds to TRBD1 (5 bases). Germline V gene sequence: CDR1 MDHEN, CDR2 SYDVKM. The CDR3 length is 12 residues. The V gene lost 2 bases and the J gene lost 3 bases, with 5 bases spanning the gap. The CDR3 bases are TGTGCCAGCAGTTTAAGGGGCTACGAGCAGTACTTC. Translating gives CASSLRGYEQYF.

The rearrangement joins TRBV19 to TRBJ1-1; D is ambiguous. CDR1 is LNHDA, CDR2 SQIVND, per germline (reference sequence). The CDR3 loop spans 15 amino acids. Trimming stripped 5 bases from V and 2 bases from J, with 15 bases between. In DNA, the CDR3 is TGTGCCAGTAGTCCCCTCCGACGGGGAAACACTGAAGCTTTCTTT. It encodes CASSPLRRGNTEAFF.

The gene calls are TRBV1 and TRBJ2-2; the table's D call of TRBD2 was not tested on the DNA. TRBV1 corresponds to a pseudogene. This CDR3 has 15 amino acids. The chain's CDR3 is CTSDGTSENTGELFF. Written as DNA, the CDR3 is TGCACCAGCGACGGGACTAGCGAGAACACCGGGGAGCTGTTTTTT.

This clone was seen more than once but under ten times. The genes are TRBV6-5 and TRBJ1-2, with no clear D. V lost 2 bases and J 2 bases, leaving 6 bases between the germline ends. This CDR3 is built from 13 residues. Per germline, CDR1 MNHEY and CDR2 SVGAGI. DNA of the CDR3: TGTGCCAGCAGTTACGTAGCGAACTATGGCTACACCTTC. This sequence encodes CASSYVANYGYTF.

The table lists this clone with a count of one. The chain recombines TRBV19 with TRBJ1-5, with D perhaps matching TRBD1 (5 bases). Deletions cut 8 bases from V and 0 bases from J, with 17 bases between. The CDR3 extends over 16 amino acids. Germline V CDR1 and CDR2: LNHDA, SQIVND (reference sequence). The CDR3 nucleotides are TGTGCCAGTCTACGTGGTAGGGGCGTTAGCAATCAGCCCCAGCATTTT. This encodes CASLRGRGVSNQPQHF.

This sequence joins TRBV4-1 and TRBJ1-5, with 9 bases that match TRBD1. The CDR3 loop spans 15 amino acids. CDR1 and CDR2 (germline): MGHRA, YSYEKL. V dropped 3 bases and J dropped 4; count of bases not matched to a gene: 4. CDR3 coding DNA: TGCGCCAGCAGCCATAGGACAGGGGAGAATCAGCCCCAGCATTTT. This codes for CASSHRTGENQPQHF.

The CDR3 region has the DNA TGTGCCAGCAGCCCCGCAGGACACCTCTATAATTCACCCCTCCACTTT. Its protein is CASSPAGHLYNSPLHF. V is TRBV9 and J is TRBJ1-6, with TRBD1 as a possible D gene (5 bases). Germline values: CDR1 SGDLS, CDR2 YYNGEE. V lost 4 bases and J lost 3, with 14 bases in between. The CDR3 is made up of 16 amino acids.

The V gene is TRBV7-9, the J gene TRBJ2-7, with TRBD2 identical over 8 bases. The ends lost 5 bases at V and 5 bases at J; junction bases unmatched: 8. Germline lookup yields CDR1 SEHNR and CDR2 FQNEAQ (reference sequence). The CDR3 loop spans 14 amino acids. The CDR3, as DNA: TGTGCCAGCAGCCACCAGCGGGAGCGACACGAGCAGTACTTC. Protein: CASSHQRERHEQYF.

The chain uses TRBV7-3 and TRBJ1-5, with TRBD1 matching 7 bases. CDR1 SGHTA and CDR2 FQGTGA come from the germline V gene. Trimming took 5 bases from V and 2 from J; bases not matched to a gene: 6. The CDR3 totals 15 residues. The CDR3 DNA follows: TGTGCCAGCAGCCAAGCAGGGGGAGGCAATCAGCCCCAGCATTTT. This gives the protein CASSQAGGGNQPQHF. Variable domain in full (rest from reference TRBV7-3 and TRBJ1-5): GAGVSQTPSNKVTEKGKYVELRCDPISGHTALYWYRQSLGQGPEFLIYFQGTGAADDSGLPNDRFFAVRPEGSVSTLKIQRTERGDSAVYLCASSQAGGGNQPQHFGDGTRLSIL.

The chain uses TRBV18 and TRBJ1-2; 7 nucleotides match TRBD1. Germline V gene lookup returns CDR1 KGHSH and CDR2 LQKENI. This CDR3 spans 18 amino acids. With V trimmed by 3 bases and J by 8 bases, 21 bases remained unmatched. The CDR3 DNA reads as TGTGCCAGCTCACCTAGGGGGACAGCCGAGTCGGGGCCTAACGGCTACACCTTC. It specifies CASSPRGTAESGPNGYTF.